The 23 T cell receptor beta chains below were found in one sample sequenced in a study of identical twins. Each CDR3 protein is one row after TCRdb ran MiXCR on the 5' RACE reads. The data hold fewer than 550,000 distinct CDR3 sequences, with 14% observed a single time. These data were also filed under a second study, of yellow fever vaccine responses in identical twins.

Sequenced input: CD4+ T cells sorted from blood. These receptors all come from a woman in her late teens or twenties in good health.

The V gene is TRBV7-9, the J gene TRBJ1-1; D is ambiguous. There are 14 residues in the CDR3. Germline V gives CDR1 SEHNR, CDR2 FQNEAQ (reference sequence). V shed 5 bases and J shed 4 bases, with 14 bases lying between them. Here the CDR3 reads CASSPTSEATEAFF. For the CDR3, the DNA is TGTGCCAGCAGCCCAACCTCGGAAGCCACTGAAGCTTTCTTT.

CDR3 in DNA: TGTGCCAGCTCACCTCTGACAGGGCCCTACCAAGAGACCCAGTACTTC. Protein: CASSPLTGPYQETQYF. This chain joins TRBV18 and TRBJ2-5; TRBD1 matches at 7 bases. The CDR3 length is 16 residues. After removal of 3 bases from V and 0 bases from J, the junction contained 7 bases not matched to a gene. Germline values: CDR1 KGHSH, CDR2 LQKENI.

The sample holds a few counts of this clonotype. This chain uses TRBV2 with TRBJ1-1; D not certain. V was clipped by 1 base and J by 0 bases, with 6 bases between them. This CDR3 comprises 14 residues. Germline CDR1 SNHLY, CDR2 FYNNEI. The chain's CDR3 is CASSEVGLNTEAFF. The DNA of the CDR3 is TGTGCCAGCAGTGAAGTGGGTCTGAACACTGAAGCTTTCTTT. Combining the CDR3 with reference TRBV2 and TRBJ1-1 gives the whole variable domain EPEVTQTPSHQVTQMGQEVILRCVPISNHLYFYWYRQILGQKVEFLVSFYNNEISEKSEIFDDQFSVERPDGSNFTLKIRSTKLEDSAMYFCASSEVGLNTEAFFGQGTRLTVV.

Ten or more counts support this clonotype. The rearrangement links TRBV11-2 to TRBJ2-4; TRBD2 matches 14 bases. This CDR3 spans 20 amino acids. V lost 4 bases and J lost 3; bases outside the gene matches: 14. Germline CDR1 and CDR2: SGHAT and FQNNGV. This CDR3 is CASSYAGTSGRPSGKNIQYF. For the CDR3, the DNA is TGTGCCAGCAGCTATGCCGGGACTAGCGGGAGACCCTCGGGCAAAAACATTCAGTACTTC.

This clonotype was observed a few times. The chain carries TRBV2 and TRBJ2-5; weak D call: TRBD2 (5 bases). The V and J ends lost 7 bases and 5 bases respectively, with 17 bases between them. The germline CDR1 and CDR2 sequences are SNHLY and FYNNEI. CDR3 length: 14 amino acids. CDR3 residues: CASKKDFGMETQYF. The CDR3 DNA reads TGTGCCAGCAAAAAGGACTTTGGAATGGAGACCCAGTACTTC.

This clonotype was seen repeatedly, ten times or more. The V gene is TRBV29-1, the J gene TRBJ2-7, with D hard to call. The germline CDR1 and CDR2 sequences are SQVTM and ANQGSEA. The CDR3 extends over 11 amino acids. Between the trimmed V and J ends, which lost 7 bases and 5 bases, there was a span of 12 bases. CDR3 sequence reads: CSAVTRNEQYF. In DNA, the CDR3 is TGCAGCGCGGTTACACGCAACGAGCAGTACTTC.

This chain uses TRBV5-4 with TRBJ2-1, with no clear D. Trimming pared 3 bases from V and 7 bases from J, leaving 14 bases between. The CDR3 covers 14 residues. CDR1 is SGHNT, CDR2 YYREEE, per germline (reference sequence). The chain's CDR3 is CASSSQLITNEQFF. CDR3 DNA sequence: TGTGCCAGCAGCTCTCAGCTCATCACGAATGAGCAGTTCTTC.

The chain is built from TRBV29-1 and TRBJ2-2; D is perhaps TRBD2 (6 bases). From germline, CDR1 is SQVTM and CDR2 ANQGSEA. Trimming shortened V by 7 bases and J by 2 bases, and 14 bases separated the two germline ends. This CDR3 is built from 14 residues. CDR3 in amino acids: CSAGTSFNTGELFF. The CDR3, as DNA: TGCAGCGCCGGGACTTCATTTAACACCGGGGAGCTGTTTTTT.

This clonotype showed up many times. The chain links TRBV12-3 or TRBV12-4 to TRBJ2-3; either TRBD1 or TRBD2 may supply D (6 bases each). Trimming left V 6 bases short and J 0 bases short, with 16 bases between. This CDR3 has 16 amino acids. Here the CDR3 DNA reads TGTGCCAGCAGGCTCTTTGGGGGGCCAAGCACAGATACGCAGTATTTT. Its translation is CASRLFGGPSTDTQYF.

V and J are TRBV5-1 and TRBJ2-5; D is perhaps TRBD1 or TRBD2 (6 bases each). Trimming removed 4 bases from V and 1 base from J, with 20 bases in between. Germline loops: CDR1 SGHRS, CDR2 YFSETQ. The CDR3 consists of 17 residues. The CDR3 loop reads CASSLIGLRGLQETQYF. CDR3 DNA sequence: TGCGCCAGCAGCCTGATCGGTCTTCGGGGGCTCCAAGAGACCCAGTACTTC.

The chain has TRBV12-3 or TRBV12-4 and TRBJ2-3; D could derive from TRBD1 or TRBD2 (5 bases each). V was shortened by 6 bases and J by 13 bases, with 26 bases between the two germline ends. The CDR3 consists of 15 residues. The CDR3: CASRRDAIGNHTEYF. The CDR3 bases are TGTGCCAGCAGAAGGGACGCCATTGGGAATCACACGGAGTATTTT.

CDR3 residues: CASSLGQGHNNEQFF. CDR3 coding DNA: TGTGCCAGCAGCTTGGGACAGGGCCACAACAATGAGCAGTTCTTC. The chain links TRBV11-2 to TRBJ2-1; 9 bases fit TRBD1. The CDR3 covers 15 residues. The V gene end was trimmed by 3 bases and the J gene end by 5 bases; junction bases not matched to a gene: 5. Germline V CDR1 and CDR2: SGHAT, FQNNGV.

In nucleotides, the CDR3 is TGTGCCAGCAGTAGGACAGGGGCGAATAATCAGCCCCAGCATTTT. Translated, it gives CASSRTGANNQPQHF. The V call is TRBV6-2 or TRBV6-3, the J call TRBJ1-5; 9 nucleotides match TRBD1. Germline V gene sequence: CDR1 MNHEY, CDR2 SVGEGT. With 5 bases clipped from V and 4 bases from J, the junction kept 6 bases outside the gene matches. The CDR3 sequence is 15 residues long.

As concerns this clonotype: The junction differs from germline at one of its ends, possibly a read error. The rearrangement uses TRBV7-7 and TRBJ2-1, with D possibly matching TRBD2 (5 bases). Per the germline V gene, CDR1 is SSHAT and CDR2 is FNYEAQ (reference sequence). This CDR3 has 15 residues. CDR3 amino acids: CASSLGESGSDEQFF. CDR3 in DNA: TGTGCTAGCAGCTTAGGCGAGAGCGGCTCCGATGAGCAGTTCTTC.

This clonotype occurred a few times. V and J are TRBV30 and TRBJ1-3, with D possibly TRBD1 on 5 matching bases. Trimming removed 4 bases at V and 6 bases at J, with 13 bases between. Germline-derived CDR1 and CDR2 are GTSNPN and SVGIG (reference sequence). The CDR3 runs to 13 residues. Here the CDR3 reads CAWMGGAENTIYF. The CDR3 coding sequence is TGTGCCTGGATGGGGGGAGCTGAAAACACCATATATTTT.

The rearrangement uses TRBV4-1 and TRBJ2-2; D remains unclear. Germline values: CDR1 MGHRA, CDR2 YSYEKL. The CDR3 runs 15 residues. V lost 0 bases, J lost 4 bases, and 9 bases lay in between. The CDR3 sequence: CASSQEPELTGELFF. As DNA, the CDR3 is TGCGCCAGCAGCCAAGAGCCGGAGCTCACCGGGGAGCTGTTTTTT.

The CDR3, as DNA: TGTGCCAGCAGCTTAGGGGTCGGGGGGTCTATCAACATTCAGTACTTC. Its translation is CASSLGVGGSINIQYF. This chain uses TRBV7-2 with TRBJ2-4, with 7 bases lining up with TRBD2. Germline assignment: CDR1 SGHTA and CDR2 FQGNSA. The CDR3 has 16 amino acids. J lost 7 bases, V lost 1 base, and 10 bases had no gene match.

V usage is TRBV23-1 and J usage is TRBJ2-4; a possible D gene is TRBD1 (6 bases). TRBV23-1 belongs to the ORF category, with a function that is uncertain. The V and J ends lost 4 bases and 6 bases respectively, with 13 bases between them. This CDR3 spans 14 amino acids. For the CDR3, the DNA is TGCGCCAGCAGTCTGGGGGCAGGAGGAAACATTCAGTACTTC. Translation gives CASSLGAGGNIQYF.

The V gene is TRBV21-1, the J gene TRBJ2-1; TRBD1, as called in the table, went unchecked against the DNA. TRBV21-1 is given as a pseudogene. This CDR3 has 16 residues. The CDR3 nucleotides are TGTGCCAGCAGCAGCTCCCCCTTCGGGAAAACCAATGAGCAGTTCTTC. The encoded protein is CASSSSPFGKTNEQFF.

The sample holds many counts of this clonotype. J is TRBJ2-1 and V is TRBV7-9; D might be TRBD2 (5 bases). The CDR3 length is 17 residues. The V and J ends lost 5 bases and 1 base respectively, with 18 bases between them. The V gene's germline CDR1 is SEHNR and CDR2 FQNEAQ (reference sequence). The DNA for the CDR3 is TGTGCCAGCAGCCCACCTCTTAGCGTTTCGTCCTACAATGAGCAGTTCTTC. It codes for CASSPPLSVSSYNEQFF.

The CDR3 DNA sequence: TGTGCCAGTAGTAAGAGAGTAGCGGGAGACGAGCAGTACTTC. Protein product: CASSKRVAGDEQYF. This chain joins TRBV19 and TRBJ2-7, with 9 bases aligning to TRBD2. V shed 4 bases, J shed 5 bases, and the junction held 6 bases outside the gene matches. Germline CDR1 reads LNHDA; CDR2 reads SQIVND (reference sequence). This CDR3 is 14 amino acids long.

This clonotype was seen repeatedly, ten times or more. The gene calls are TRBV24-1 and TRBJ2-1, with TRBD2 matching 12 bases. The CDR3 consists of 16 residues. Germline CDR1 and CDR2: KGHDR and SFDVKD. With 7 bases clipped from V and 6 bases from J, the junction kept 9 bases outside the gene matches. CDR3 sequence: CATSPTTGLAGNEQFF. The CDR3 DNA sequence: TGTGCCACCAGCCCCACTACGGGACTAGCGGGCAATGAGCAGTTCTTC.

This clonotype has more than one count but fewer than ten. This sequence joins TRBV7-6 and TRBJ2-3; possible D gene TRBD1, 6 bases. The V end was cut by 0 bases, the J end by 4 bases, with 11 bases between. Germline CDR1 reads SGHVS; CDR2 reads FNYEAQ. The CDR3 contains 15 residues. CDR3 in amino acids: CASSLAQGRADTQYF. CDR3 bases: TGTGCCAGCAGCTTAGCACAGGGAAGGGCAGATACGCAGTATTTT.